This note documents a single T cell receptor (beta chain) sequence. These data originate in a study of OX40 agonist ivuxolimab in advanced cancers. Repertoires were generated with immunoSEQ multiplex PCR, while TCRdb's copy carries only in-frame clones and drops some. The data contain about 26,000 clones, around four fifths of them seen just once; the ten biggest clones take up about 30%. V was cut by 6 bases and J by 6 bases, with 8 bases left in between. Germline lookup yields CDR1 SEHNR and CDR2 FQNEAQ (reference sequence). This CDR3 is built from 12 residues. The J gene is TRBJ2-2, the V gene TRBV7-9, with unresolved D. This receptor was obtained from an adult with an advanced solid tumor such as melanoma, head and neck, liver or kidney cancer. The sample was CD4+ or CD8+ T cells sorted from blood, taken in a trial of the OX40 agonist ivuxolimab. This chain's CDR3 is CASSVGSGELFF. CDR3 bases: TGTGCCAGCAGTGTGGGGTCCGGGGAGCTGTTTTTT.